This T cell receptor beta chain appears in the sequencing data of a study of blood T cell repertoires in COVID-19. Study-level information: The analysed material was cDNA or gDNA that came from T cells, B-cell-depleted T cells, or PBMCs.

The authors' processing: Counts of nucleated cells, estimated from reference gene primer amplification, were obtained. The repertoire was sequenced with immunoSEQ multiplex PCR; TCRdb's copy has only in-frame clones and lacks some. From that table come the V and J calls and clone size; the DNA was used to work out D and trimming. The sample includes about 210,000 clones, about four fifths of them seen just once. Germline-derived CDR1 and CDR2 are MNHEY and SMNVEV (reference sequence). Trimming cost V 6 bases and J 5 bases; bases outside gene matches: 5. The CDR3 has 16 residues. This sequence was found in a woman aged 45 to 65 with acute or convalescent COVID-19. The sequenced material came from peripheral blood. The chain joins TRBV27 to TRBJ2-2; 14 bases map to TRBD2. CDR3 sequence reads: CASSPRLAGGTGELFF. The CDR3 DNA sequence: TGTGCCAGCAGCCCGAGACTAGCGGGAGGGACCGGGGAGCTGTTTTTT.